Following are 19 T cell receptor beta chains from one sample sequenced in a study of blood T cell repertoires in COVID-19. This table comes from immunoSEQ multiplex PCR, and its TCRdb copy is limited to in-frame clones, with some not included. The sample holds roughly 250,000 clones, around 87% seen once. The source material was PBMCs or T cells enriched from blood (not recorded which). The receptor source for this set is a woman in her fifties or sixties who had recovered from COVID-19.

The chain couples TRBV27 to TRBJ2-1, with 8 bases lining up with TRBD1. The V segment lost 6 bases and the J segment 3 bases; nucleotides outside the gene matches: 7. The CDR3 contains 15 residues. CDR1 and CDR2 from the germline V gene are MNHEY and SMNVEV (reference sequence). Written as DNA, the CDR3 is TGTGCCAGCAGACGGACAGGGATTAGCTACAATGAGCAGTTCTTC. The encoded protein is CASRRTGISYNEQFF.

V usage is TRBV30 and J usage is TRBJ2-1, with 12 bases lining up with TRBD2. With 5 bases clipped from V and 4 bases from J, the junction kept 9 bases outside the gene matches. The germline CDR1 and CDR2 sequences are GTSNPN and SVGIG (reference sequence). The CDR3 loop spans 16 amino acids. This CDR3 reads CAWALAGGNYYNEQFF. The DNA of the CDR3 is TGTGCCTGGGCCCTAGCGGGAGGGAACTATTACAATGAGCAGTTCTTC. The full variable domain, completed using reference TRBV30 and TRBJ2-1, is SQTIHQWPATLVQPVGSPLSLECTVEGTSNPNLYWYRQAAGRGLQLLFYSVGIGQISSEVPQNLSASRPQDRQFILSSKKLLLSDSGFYLCAWALAGGNYYNEQFFGPGTRLTVL.

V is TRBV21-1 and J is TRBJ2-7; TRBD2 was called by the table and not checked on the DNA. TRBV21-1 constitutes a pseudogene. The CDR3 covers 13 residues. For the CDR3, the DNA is TGTGCCAGCACCCCCGGACTAGCCTACGAGCAGTACTTC. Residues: CASTPGLAYEQYF.

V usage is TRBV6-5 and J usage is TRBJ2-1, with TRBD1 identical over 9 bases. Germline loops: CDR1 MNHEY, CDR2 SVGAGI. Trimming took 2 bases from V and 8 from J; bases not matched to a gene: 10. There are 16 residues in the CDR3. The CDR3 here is CASSYGGQGAPDEQFF. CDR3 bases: TGTGCCAGCAGTTACGGGGGACAGGGAGCCCCTGATGAGCAGTTCTTC.

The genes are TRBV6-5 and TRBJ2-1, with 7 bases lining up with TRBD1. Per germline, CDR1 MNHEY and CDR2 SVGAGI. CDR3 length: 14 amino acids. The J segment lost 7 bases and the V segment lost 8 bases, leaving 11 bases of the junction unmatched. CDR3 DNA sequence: TGTGCCAGCCAAATTACAGGGGCCTGGAATGAGCAGTTCTTC. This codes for CASQITGAWNEQFF.

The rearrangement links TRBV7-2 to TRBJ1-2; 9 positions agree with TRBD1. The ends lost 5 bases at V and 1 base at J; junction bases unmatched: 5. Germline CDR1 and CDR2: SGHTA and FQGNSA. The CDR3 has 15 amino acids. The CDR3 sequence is CASSIRQGVNYGYTF. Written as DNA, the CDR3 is TGTGCCAGCAGCATCCGACAGGGGGTTAACTATGGCTACACCTTC.

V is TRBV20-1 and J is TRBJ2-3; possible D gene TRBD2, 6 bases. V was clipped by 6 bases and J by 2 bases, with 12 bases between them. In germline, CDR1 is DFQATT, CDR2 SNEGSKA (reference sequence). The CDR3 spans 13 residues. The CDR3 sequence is CSASSGNTDTQYF. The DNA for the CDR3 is TGCAGTGCGAGTAGCGGAAACACAGATACGCAGTATTTT.

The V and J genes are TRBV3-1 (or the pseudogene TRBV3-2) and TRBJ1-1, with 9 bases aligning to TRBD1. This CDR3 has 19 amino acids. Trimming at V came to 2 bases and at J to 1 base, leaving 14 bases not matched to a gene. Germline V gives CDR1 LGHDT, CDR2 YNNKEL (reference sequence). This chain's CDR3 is CASSQNRGRRIRPNTEAFF. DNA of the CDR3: TGTGCCAGCAGCCAAAACAGGGGGCGGCGAATAAGGCCGAACACTGAAGCTTTCTTT.

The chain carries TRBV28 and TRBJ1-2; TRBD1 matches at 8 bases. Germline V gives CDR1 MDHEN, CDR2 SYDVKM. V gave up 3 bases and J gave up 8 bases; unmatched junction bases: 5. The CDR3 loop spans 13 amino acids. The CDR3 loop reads CASSLDRVEGYTF. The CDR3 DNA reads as TGTGCCAGCAGTTTGGACAGGGTGGAAGGCTACACCTTC.

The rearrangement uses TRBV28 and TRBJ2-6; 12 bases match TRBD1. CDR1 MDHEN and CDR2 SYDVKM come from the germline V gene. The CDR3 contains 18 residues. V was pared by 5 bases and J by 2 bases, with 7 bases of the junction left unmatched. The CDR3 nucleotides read TGTGCCAGCAGTCGCCCGGGACAGGGGGCAACTGGGGCCAACGTCCTGACTTTC. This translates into CASSRPGQGATGANVLTF. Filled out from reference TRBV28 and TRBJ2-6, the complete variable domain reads DVKVTQSSRYLVKRTGEKVFLECVQDMDHENMFWYRQDPGLGLRLIYFSYDVKMKEKGDIPEGYSVSREKKERFSLILESASTNQTSMYLCASSRPGQGATGANVLTFGAGSRLTVL.

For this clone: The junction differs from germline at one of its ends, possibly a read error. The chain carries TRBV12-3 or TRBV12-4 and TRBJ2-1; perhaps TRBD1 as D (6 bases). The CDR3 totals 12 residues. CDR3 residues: CASSLRQGMALF. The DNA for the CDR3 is TGTGCCAGCAGTTTAAGGCAGGGGATGGCTCTCTTC.

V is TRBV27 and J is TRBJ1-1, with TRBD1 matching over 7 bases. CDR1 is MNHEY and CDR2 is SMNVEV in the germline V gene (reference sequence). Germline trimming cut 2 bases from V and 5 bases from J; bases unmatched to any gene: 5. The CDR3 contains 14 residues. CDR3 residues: CASSLGTVGTEAFF. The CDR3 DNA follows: TGTGCCAGCAGTTTAGGGACAGTGGGGACTGAAGCTTTCTTT.

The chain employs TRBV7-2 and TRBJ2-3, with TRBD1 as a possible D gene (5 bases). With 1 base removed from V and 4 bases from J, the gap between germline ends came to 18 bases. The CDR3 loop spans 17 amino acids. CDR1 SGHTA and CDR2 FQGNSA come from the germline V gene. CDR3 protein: CASSLVGRVGVADTQYF. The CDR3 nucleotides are TGTGCCAGCAGCTTAGTTGGCAGGGTTGGTGTCGCAGATACGCAGTATTTT.

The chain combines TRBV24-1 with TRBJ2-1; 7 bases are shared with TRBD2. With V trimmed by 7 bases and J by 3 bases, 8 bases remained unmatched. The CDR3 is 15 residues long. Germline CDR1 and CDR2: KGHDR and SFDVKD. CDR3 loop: CATSGGLENYNEQFF. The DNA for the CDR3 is TGTGCCACCAGCGGTGGACTAGAAAACTACAATGAGCAGTTCTTC.

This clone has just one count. DNA for the CDR3: TGTGCCAGCAGCCTGACGACAGGAGAAGCTTTCTTT. Translating gives CASSLTTGEAFF. The rearrangement joins TRBV12-3 or TRBV12-4 to TRBJ1-1; TRBD1 is a possible D gene (6 bases). V dropped 6 bases and J dropped 8 bases, with 13 bases sitting between them. The CDR3 sequence is 12 residues long.

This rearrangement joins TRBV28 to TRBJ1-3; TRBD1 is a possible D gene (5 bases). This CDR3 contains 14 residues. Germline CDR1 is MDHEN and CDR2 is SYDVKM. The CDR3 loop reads CGSGAPSSGNTIYF. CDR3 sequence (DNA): TGTGGCAGTGGGGCCCCGAGCTCTGGAAACACCATATATTTT. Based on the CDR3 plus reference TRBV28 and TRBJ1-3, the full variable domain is DVKVTQSSRYLVKRTGEKVFLECVQDMDHENMFWYRQDPGLGLRLIYFSYDVKMKEKGDIPEGYSVSREKKERFSLILESASTNQTSMYLCGSGAPSSGNTIYFGEGSWLTVV.

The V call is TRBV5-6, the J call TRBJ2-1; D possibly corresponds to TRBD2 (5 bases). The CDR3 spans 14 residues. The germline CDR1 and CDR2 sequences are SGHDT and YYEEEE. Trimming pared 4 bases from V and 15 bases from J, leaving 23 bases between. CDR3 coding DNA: TGTGCCAGCAGCAGACGGGATCTTATAGGTGTTGGGTTCTTC. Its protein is CASSRRDLIGVGFF.

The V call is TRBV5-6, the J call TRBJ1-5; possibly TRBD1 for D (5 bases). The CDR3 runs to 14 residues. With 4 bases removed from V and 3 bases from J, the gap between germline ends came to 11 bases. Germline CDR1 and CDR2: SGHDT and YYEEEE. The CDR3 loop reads CASSPGLDNQPQHF. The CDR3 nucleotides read TGTGCCAGCAGCCCGGGACTGGACAATCAGCCCCAGCATTTT.

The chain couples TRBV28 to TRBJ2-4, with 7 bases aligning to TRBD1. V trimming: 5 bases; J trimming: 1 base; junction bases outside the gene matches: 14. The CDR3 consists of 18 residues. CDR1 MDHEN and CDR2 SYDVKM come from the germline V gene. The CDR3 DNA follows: TGTGCCAGCAGTCCAATTCGCCCTGGGACAGCCGCCAAAAACATTCAGTACTTC. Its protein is CASSPIRPGTAAKNIQYF.